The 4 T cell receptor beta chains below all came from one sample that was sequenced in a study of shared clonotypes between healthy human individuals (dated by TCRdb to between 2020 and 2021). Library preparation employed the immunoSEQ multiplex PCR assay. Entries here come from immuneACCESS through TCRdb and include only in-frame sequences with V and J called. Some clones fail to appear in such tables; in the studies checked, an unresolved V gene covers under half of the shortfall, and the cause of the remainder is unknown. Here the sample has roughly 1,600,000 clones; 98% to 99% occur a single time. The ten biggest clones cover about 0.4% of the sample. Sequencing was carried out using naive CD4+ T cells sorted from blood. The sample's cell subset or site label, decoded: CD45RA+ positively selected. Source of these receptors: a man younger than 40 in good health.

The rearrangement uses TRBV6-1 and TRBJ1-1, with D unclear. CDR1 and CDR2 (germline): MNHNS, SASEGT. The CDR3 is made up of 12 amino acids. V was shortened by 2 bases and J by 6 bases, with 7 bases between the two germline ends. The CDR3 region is CASSELGAEAFF. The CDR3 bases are TGTGCCAGCAGTGAATTGGGAGCTGAAGCTTTCTTT.

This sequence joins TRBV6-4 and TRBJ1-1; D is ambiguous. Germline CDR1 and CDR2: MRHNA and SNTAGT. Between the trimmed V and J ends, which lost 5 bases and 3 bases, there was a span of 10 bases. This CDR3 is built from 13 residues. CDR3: CASSFNRDTEAFF. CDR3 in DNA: TGTGCCAGCAGTTTTAATCGGGACACTGAAGCTTTCTTT.

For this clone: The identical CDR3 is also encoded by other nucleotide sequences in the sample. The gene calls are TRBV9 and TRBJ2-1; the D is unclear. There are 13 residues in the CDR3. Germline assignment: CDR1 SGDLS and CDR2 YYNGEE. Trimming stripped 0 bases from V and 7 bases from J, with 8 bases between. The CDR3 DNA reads TGTGCCAGCAGCGTAGCTACCCATAATGAGCAGTTCTTC. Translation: CASSVATHNEQFF. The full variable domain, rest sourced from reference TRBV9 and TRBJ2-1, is DSGVTQTPKHLITATGQRVTLRCSPRSGDLSVYWYQQSLDQGLQFLIQYYNGEERAKGNILERFSAQQFPDLHSELNLSSLELGDSALYFCASSVATHNEQFFGPGTRLTVL.

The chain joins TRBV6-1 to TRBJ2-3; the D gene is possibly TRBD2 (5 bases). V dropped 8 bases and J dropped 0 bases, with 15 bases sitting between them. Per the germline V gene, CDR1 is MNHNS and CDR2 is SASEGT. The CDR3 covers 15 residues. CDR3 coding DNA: TGTGCCAGCTCGGGATACGAGACTAGCACAGATACGCAGTATTTT. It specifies CASSGYETSTDTQYF.